Described below is a single TCR beta chain sequence and its context. Its antigen specificity is not known. Per-base quality was not reported, and no clone a single base away is much larger than it. This specimen belongs to a study of post-analysis software for immune sequencing data (dated by TCRdb to between 2015 and 2016). For context, the study as a whole: The recorded disease courses included relapsing-remitting, secondary progressive and progressive-relapsing multiple sclerosis, and some patients had no subtype annotation. The multiple sclerosis patient repertoires were compared with approximately 11 previously published healthy control repertoires from donors aged roughly 6 to 27 years. A subset of samples was prepared in parallel using single-end sample barcoding, then pooled and co-amplified after Illumina adapter ligation.

To demonstrate the VDJtools post-analysis software, TCR beta repertoires were profiled from the peripheral blood of about 13 young patients with multiple sclerosis. Multiple sclerosis patients were children and adolescents aged about 6 to 15 years. On the study overall, not on this receptor specifically: Normalized Chao1 diversity was significantly lower in multiple sclerosis patients than controls, suggesting substantial peripheral T-cell clonal expansion. Significantly higher frequencies in patients than in controls were found for a handful of TRBV segments, including TRBV5-6, TRBV5-1 and TRBV20-1. The multiple sclerosis patient group was slightly younger than the control group. Direct clustering with F measure showed strong co-clustering of samples prepared in the same batch, prompting a batch-effect correction.

The V and J ends are trimmed by 2 bases and 6 bases, leaving 10 bases between them. CDR1 and CDR2, looked up from the germline V gene, are MNHEY and SVGAGI. The CDR3, cysteine through phenylalanine, is 13 amino acids long. CDR3 DNA only is kept here, 39 bases in frame from base 1. Preparation of the library involved PCR. Sequencing was carried out with an Illumina HiSeq 2500. To reduce PCR and sequencing biases, unique molecular identifiers were built into the TCR beta cDNA libraries. Every 1 to 10 million input T cells yielded approximately 500,000 cDNA molecules, meaning each molecule approximated one T cell. Patient libraries were prepared and sequenced with the same protocol used for the earlier healthy control dataset. Samples belonging to the same batch were prepared together, multiplexed and sequenced on a shared HiSeq lane. On the study's bioinformatics: MIGEC handled the raw barcoded reads, throwing out single-read molecular identifier groups before consensus assembly and CDR3 extraction. VDJtools was used for post-analysis of the clonotype tables, and diversity was normalized by down-sampling every dataset to the size of the smallest sample. Repertoire overlap clustering matched CDR3 amino acid but not nucleotide sequences to correct batch-related cross-sample contamination. Starting from the raw public reads, TCRdb applied fastp trimming at Q25, assembled clones with MiXCR and retained in-frame beta chains. When rows share a CDR3 protein, they turn into one entry using the most common DNA and genes. These V and J calls rely on TCRdb rather than the paper's analysis. The sample profile shows about 760,000 distinct CDR3 sequences; about 32% of them were found once. The ten largest clones represent 0.56% of the sample.

The sequence came from a girl between 10 and 17 years old with multiple sclerosis. Specimen: blood. The chain employs TRBV6-5 and TRBJ1-2; TRBD1 could be the D gene, as 5 bases match. The DNA reads as follows: TGTGCCAGCAGTTACGGGGGGGTGGATGGCTACACCTTC. Its amino acids are CASSYGGVDGYTF.